This TCR beta chain emerged from a study of T cells in Graves' hyperthyroidism and ophthalmopathy. This clonotype was counted many times. Its antigen is currently unknown. CDR1 is SGHTA, CDR2 FQGNSA, per germline. V was trimmed by 5 bases and J by 0 bases, leaving 8 bases between them. There are 13 residues in the CDR3. Amplification yielded TCR beta CDR3 regions, with RNA transcripts as the source. HTBI primers were employed in a first-round RT-PCR of the TCR CDR3. TCRdb reprocessed the multiplex PCR reads via MiXCR and lists one record per CDR3 protein. The table has roughly 350,000 distinct CDR3 sequences, roughly 15% seen once. Study-wide points: Progression to ophthalmopathy was predicted a median of about 6.6 months early. Most thyroid clonotypes expanded above 0.001 were also detected in blood.

Thyroid ultrasound and orbital computed tomography, with clinical symptoms and serum thyroxine and TRAb, informed diagnoses. This sample holds PBMCs from about 10 ml fresh peripheral blood. The sample taken for sequencing was blood. This receptor was obtained from a woman in her 30s with Graves' ophthalmopathy. The chain carries TRBV7-2 and TRBJ2-7, with no clear D. The CDR3 sequence is CASSLGNSYEQYF. The DNA for the CDR3 is TGTGCCAGCAGCCTCGGAAACTCCTACGAGCAGTACTTC.